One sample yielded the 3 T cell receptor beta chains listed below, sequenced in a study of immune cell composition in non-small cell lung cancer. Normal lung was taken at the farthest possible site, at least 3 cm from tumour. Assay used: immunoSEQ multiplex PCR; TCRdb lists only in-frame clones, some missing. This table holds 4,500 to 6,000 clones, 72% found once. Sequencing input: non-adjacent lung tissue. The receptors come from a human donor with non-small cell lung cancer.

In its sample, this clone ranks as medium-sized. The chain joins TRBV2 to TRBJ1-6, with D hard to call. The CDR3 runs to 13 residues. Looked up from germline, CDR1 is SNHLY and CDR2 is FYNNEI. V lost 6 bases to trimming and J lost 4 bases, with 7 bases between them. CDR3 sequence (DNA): TGTGCCAGCAGGGGCGCGTATAATTCACCCCTCCACTTT. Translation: CASRGAYNSPLHF. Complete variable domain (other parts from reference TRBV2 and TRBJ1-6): EPEVTQTPSHQVTQMGQEVILRCVPISNHLYFYWYRQILGQKVEFLVSFYNNEISEKSEIFDDQFSVERPDGSNFTLKIRSTKLEDSAMYFCASRGAYNSPLHFGNGTRLTVT.

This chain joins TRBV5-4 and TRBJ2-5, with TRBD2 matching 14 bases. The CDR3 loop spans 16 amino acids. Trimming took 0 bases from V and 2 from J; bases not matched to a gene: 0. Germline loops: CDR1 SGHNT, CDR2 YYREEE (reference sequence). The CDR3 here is CASSLGLAGGQETQYF. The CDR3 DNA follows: TGTGCCAGCAGCTTGGGACTAGCGGGGGGGCAAGAGACCCAGTACTTC.

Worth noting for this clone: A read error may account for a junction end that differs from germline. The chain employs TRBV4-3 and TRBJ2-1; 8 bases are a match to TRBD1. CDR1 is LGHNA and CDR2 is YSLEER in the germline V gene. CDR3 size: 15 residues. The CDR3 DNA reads TGCGCCAGCACCCAAGACAGGGGATTGGGAAATGAGCAGTTCTTC. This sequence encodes CASTQDRGLGNEQFF.